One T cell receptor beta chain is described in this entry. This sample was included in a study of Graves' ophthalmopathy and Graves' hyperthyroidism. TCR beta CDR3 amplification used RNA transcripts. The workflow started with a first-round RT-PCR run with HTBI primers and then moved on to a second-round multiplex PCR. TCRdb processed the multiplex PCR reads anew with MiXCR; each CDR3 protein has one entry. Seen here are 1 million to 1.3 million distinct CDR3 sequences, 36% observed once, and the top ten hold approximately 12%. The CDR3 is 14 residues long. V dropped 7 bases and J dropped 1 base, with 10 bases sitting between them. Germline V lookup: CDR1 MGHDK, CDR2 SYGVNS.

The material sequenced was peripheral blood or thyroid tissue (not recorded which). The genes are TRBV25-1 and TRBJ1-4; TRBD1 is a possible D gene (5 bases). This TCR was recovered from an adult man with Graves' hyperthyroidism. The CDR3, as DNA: TGTGCCAGCATGGGAGGGGTAACTAATGAAAAACTGTTTTTT. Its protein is CASMGGVTNEKLFF.